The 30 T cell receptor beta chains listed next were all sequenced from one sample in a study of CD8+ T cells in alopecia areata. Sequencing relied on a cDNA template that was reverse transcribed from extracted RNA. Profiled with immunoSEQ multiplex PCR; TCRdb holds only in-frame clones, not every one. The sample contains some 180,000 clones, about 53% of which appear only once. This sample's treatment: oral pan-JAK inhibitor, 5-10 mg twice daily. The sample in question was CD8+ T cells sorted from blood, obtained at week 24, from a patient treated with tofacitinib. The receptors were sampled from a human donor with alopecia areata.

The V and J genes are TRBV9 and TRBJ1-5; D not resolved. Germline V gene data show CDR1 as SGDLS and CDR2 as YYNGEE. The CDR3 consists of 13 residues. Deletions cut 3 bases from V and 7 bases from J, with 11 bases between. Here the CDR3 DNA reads TGTGCCAGCAGCGATCAGCCGGGACAGCCCCAGCATTTT. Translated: CASSDQPGQPQHF.

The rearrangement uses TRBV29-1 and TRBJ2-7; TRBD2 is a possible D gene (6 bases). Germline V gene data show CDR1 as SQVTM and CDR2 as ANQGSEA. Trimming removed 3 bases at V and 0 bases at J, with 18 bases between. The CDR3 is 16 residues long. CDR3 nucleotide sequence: TGCAGCGTTGACGGGCTCGGGGGAATCAACTCCTACGAGCAGTACTTC. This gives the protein CSVDGLGGINSYEQYF.

CDR3 bases: TGCAGCGTCAGGACAGGGACTTCTCATCTCTATGGCTACACCTTC. Translating gives CSVRTGTSHLYGYTF. The rearrangement joins TRBV29-1 to TRBJ1-2, with TRBD1 matching over 8 bases. J gave up 4 bases and V 6 bases, and 13 bases lay outside the gene matches. This CDR3 has 15 amino acids. CDR1 and CDR2 (germline): SQVTM, ANQGSEA.

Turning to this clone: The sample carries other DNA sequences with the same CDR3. CDR3 amino acids: CASSQDSANYGYTF. As DNA, the CDR3 is TGCGCCAGCAGCCAAGACTCAGCCAACTATGGCTACACCTTC. This rearrangement joins TRBV4-3 to TRBJ1-2; D remains ambiguous. This CDR3 spans 14 amino acids. Trimming removed 0 bases from V and 2 bases from J, with 7 bases in between. Germline assignment: CDR1 LGHNA and CDR2 YSLEER.

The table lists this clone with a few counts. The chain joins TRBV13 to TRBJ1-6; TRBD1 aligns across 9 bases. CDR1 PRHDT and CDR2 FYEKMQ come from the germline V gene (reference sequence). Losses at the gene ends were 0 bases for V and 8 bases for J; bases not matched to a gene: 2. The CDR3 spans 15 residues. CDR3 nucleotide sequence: TGTGCCAGCAGCTTAGGAACAGGGGGCTATTCACCCCTCCACTTT. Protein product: CASSLGTGGYSPLHF.

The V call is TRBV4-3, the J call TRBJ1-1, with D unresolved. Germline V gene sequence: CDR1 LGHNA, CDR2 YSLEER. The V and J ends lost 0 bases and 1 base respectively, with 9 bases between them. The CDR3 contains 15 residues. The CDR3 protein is CASSQDRSPNTEAFF. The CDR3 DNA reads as TGCGCCAGCAGCCAAGATCGCAGCCCGAACACTGAAGCTTTCTTT.

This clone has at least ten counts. The CDR3 sequence: CASSAGTGYGSMNTEAFF. Here the CDR3 DNA reads TGTGCCAGCAGCGCCGGGACAGGGTATGGATCCATGAACACTGAAGCTTTCTTT. The chain employs TRBV2 and TRBJ1-1; 9 nucleotides align to TRBD1. The germline CDR1 and CDR2 sequences are SNHLY and FYNNEI. J gave up 0 bases and V 6 bases, and 14 bases lay outside the gene matches. The CDR3 contains 18 residues. The full variable domain, rest sourced from reference TRBV2 and TRBJ1-1, is EPEVTQTPSHQVTQMGQEVILRCVPISNHLYFYWYRQILGQKVEFLVSFYNNEISEKSEIFDDQFSVERPDGSNFTLKIRSTKLEDSAMYFCASSAGTGYGSMNTEAFFGQGTRLTVV.

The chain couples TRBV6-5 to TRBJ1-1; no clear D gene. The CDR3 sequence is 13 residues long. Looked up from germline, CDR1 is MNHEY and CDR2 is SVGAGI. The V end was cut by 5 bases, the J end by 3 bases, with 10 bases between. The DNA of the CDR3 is TGTGCCAGCAGTAGCCAGCGCTACACTGAAGCTTTCTTT. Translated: CASSSQRYTEAFF.

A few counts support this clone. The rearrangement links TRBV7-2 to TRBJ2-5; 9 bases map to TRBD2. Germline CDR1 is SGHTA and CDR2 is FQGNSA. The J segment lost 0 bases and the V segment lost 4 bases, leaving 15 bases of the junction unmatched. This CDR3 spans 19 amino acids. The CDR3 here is CASSSIGLVGGGDQETQYF. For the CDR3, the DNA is TGTGCCAGCAGCTCAATCGGTTTGGTGGGCGGGGGGGACCAAGAGACCCAGTACTTC. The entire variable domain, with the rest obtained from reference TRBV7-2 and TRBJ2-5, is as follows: GAGVSQSPSNKVTEKGKDVELRCDPISGHTALYWYRQSLGQGLEFLIYFQGNSAPDKSGLPSDRFSAERTGGSVSTLTIQRTQQEDSAVYLCASSSIGLVGGGDQETQYFGPGTRLLVL.

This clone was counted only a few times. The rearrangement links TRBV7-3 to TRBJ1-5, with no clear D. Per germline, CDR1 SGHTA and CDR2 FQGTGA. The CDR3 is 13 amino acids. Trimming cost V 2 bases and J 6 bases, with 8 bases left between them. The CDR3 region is CASSLASGQPQHF. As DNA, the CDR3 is TGTGCCAGCAGCTTAGCGTCAGGTCAGCCCCAGCATTTT.

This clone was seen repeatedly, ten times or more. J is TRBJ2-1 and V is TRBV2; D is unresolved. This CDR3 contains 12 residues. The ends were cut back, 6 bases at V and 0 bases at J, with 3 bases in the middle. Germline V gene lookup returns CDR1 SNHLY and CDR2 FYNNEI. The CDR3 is CASSPSYNEQFF. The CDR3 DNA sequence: TGTGCCAGCAGCCCCTCCTACAATGAGCAGTTCTTC.

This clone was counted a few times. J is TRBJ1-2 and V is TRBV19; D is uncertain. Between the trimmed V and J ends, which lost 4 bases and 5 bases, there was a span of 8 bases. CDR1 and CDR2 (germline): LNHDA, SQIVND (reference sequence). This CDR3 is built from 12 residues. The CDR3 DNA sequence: TGTGCCAGTAGTACGGGCCGGTATGGCTACACCTTC. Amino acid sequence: CASSTGRYGYTF.

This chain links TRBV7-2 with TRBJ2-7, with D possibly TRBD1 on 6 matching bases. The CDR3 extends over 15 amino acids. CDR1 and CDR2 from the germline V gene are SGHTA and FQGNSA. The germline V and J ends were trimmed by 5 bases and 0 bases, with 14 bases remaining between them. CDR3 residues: CASSVGGHFSYEQYF. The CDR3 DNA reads TGTGCCAGCAGCGTAGGGGGACACTTCTCCTACGAGCAGTACTTC.

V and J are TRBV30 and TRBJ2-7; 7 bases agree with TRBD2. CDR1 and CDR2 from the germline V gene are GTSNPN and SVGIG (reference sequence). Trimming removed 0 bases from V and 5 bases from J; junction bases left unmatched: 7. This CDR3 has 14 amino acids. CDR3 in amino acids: CAWSVGRVGDEQYF. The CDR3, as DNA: TGTGCCTGGAGTGTAGGGAGGGTAGGGGACGAGCAGTACTTC.

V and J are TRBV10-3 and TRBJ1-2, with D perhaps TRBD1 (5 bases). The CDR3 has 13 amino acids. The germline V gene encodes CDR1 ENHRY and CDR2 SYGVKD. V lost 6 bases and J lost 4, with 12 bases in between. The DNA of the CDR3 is TGTGCCATCAGGGACGACAGCACCTATGGCTACACCTTC. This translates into CAIRDDSTYGYTF.

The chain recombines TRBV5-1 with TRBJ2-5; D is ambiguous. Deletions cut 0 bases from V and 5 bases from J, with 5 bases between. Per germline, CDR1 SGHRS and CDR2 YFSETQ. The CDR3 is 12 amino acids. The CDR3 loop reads CASSLAGETQYF. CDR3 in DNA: TGCGCCAGCAGCTTGGCCGGGGAGACCCAGTACTTC.

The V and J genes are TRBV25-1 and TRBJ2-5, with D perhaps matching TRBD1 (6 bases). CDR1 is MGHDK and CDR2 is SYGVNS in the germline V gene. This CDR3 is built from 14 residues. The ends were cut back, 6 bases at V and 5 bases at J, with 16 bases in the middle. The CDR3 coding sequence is TGTGCCAGCAGATCCCTAGACAGGACCGAGACCCAGTACTTC. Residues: CASRSLDRTETQYF.

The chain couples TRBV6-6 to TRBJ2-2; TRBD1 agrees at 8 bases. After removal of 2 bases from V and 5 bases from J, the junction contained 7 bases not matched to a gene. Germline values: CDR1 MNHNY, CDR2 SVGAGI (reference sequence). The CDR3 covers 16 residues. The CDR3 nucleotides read TGTGCCAGCAGTTACGCCAGGGGGCATTGGACCGGGGAGCTGTTTTTT. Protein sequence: CASSYARGHWTGELFF.

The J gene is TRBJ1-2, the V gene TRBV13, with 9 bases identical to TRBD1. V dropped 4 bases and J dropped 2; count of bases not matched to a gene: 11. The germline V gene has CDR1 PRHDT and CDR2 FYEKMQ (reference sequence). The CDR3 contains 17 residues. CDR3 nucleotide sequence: TGTGCCAGCAGCTCCCGGGACAGGGCGAATATGAACTATGGCTACACCTTC. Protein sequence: CASSSRDRANMNYGYTF.

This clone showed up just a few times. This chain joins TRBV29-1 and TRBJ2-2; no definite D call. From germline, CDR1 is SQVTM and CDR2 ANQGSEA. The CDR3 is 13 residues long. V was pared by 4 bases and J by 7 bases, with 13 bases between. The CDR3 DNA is TGCAGCGTTGTATCCGTCGATGACGGGGAGCTGTTTTTT. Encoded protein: CSVVSVDDGELFF.

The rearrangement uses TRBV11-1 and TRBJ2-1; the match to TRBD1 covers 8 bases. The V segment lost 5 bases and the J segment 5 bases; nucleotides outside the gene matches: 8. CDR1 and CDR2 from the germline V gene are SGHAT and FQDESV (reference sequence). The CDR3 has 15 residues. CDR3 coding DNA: TGTGCCAGCAGCAATCCGGGACAGGCCGACAATGAGCAGTTCTTC. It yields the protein CASSNPGQADNEQFF.

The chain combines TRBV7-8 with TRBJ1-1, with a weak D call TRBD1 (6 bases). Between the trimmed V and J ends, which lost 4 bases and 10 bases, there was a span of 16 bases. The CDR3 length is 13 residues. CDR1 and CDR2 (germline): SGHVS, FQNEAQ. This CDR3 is CASSSLEGEVAFF. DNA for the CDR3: TGTGCCAGCAGCTCCCTCGAGGGGGAGGTAGCTTTCTTT.

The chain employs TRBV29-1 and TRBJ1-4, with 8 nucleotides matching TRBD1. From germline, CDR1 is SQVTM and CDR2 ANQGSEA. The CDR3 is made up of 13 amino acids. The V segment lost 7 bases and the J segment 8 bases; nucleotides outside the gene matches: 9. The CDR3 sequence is CSARQGIGEKLFF. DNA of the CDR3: TGCAGCGCCCGACAGGGGATTGGCGAAAAACTGTTTTTT.

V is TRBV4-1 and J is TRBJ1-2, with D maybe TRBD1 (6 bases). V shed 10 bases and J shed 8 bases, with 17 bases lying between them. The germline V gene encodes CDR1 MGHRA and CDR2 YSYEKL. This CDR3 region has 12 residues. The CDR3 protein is CATAGGANGYTF. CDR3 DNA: TGCGCCACCGCCGGGGGGGCTAACGGCTACACCTTC.

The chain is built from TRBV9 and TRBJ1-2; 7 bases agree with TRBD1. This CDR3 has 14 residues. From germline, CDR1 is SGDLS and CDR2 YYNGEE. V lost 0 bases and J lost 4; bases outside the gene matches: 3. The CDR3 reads CASSVGNRGYGYTF. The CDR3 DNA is TGTGCCAGCAGCGTAGGAAACAGGGGCTATGGCTACACCTTC.

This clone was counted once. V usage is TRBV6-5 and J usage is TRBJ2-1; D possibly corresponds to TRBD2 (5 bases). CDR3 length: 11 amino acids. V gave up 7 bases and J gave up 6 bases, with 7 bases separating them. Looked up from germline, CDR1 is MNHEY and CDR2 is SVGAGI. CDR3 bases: TGTGCCAGCAATAGCGCCAATGAGCAGTTCTTC. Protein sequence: CASNSANEQFF.

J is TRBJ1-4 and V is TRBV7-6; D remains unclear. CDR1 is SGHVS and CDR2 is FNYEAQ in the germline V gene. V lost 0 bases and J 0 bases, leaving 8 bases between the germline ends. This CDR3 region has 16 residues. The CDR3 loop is CASSLALVATNEKLFF. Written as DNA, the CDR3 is TGTGCCAGCAGCTTAGCTCTAGTTGCAACTAATGAAAAACTGTTTTTT.

The CDR3 DNA is TGTGCCAGTAGCTGGGGCTACGAGCAGTACTTC. This encodes CASSWGYEQYF. V usage is TRBV19 and J usage is TRBJ2-7; D gene uncertain. V lost 6 bases to trimming and J lost 3 bases, with 6 bases between them. The CDR3 covers 11 residues. Per the germline V gene, CDR1 is LNHDA and CDR2 is SQIVND (reference sequence).

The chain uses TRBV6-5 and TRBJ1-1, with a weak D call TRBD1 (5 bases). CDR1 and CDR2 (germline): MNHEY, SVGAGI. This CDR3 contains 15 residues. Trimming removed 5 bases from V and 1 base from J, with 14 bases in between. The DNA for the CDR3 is TGTGCCAGCAGTCCTTGGGACTCCTGGAACACTGAAGCTTTCTTT. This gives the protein CASSPWDSWNTEAFF.

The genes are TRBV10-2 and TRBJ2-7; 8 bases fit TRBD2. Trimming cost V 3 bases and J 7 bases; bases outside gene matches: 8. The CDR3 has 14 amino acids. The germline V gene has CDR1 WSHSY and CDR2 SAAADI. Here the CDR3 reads CASSDRRGGREQYF. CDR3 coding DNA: TGCGCCAGCAGTGATCGTCGGGGGGGTAGGGAGCAGTACTTC.